Below, 32 T cell receptor beta chains from the same sample are listed, as sequenced in a study of cytomegalovirus exposure and HLA in healthy donors. PCR primers comprised 60 Vbeta and 13 Jbeta primers. The method was immunoSEQ multiplex PCR; TCRdb's version includes in-frame clones alone and lacks a portion of them. The sample has about 160,000 clones, 70% to 85% seen once; the top ten hold approximately 2%. Sequenced material: PBMCs. Source of these receptors: a man aged 40-55 years in good health and CMV-seronegative.

The chain employs TRBV5-1 and TRBJ2-1; 8 bases line up with TRBD1. The CDR3 loop spans 14 amino acids. The trim removed 4 bases at V and 3 bases at J, leaving 3 bases unmatched. CDR1 and CDR2 from the germline V gene are SGHRS and YFSETQ. CDR3 sequence reads: CASSGDRIYNEQFF. CDR3 DNA sequence: TGCGCCAGCAGCGGGGACAGGATCTACAATGAGCAGTTCTTC.

This chain joins TRBV14 and TRBJ2-4; 7 bases agree with TRBD2. This CDR3 has 18 residues. V gave up 4 bases and J gave up 0 bases; unmatched junction bases: 12. Germline CDR1 and CDR2: SGHDN and FVKESK. CDR3 DNA: TGTGCCAGCAGCCCCCTGGGAGGGCAGGGAAGAGCCAAAAACATTCAGTACTTC. Translated, it gives CASSPLGGQGRAKNIQYF.

The chain employs TRBV5-1 and TRBJ2-1, with D maybe TRBD2 (6 bases). CDR1 SGHRS and CDR2 YFSETQ come from the germline V gene. The CDR3 totals 20 residues. V was shortened by 1 base and J by 4 bases, with 27 bases between the two germline ends. This CDR3 reads CASSLNRLGAGPKKYNEQFF. DNA of the CDR3: TGCGCCAGCAGCTTGAATCGGTTGGGTGCGGGACCTAAAAAGTACAATGAGCAGTTCTTC.

The chain combines TRBV19 with TRBJ2-2, with D possibly being TRBD1 (6 bases). The V end was cut by 4 bases, the J end by 6 bases, with 15 bases between. Germline V gives CDR1 LNHDA, CDR2 SQIVND (reference sequence). This CDR3 is built from 15 residues. The CDR3 here is CASSRKIQGAGELFF. The CDR3 DNA follows: TGTGCCAGTAGTAGGAAAATACAGGGTGCCGGGGAGCTGTTTTTT. The entire variable domain, with the rest obtained from reference TRBV19 and TRBJ2-2, is as follows: DGGITQSPKYLFRKEGQNVTLSCEQNLNHDAMYWYRQDPGQGLRLIYYSQIVNDFQKGDIAEGYSVSREKKESFPLTVTSAQKNPTAFYLCASSRKIQGAGELFFGEGSRLTVL.

This sequence joins TRBV6-6 and TRBJ1-4, with 7 bases lining up with TRBD1. The CDR3 is made up of 14 amino acids. The V gene's germline CDR1 is MNHNY and CDR2 SVGAGI (reference sequence). V dropped 0 bases and J dropped 8; count of bases not matched to a gene: 3. In DNA form, the CDR3 reads TGTGCCAGCAGTTACTCCCAGGGGGGAGAAAAACTGTTTTTT. Protein sequence: CASSYSQGGEKLFF.

The rearrangement joins TRBV19 to TRBJ2-1; 7 positions agree with TRBD2. This CDR3 region has 15 residues. The junction had 13 bases not matched to a gene; V was cut back by 6 bases and J by 8 bases. CDR1 and CDR2 from the germline V gene are LNHDA and SQIVND (reference sequence). The CDR3 DNA reads TGTGCCAGTAGGGCGAGCGGGATCGGTTGGGATGAGCAGTTCTTC. It codes for CASRASGIGWDEQFF. Based on the CDR3 plus reference TRBV19 and TRBJ2-1, the full variable domain is DGGITQSPKYLFRKEGQNVTLSCEQNLNHDAMYWYRQDPGQGLRLIYYSQIVNDFQKGDIAEGYSVSREKKESFPLTVTSAQKNPTAFYLCASRASGIGWDEQFFGPGTRLTVL.

V and J are TRBV28 and TRBJ1-5; D is unclear. The V gene's germline CDR1 is MDHEN and CDR2 SYDVKM. This CDR3 is built from 13 residues. V lost 7 bases and J lost 7, with 14 bases in between. In DNA, the CDR3 is TGTGCCAGCATGCGGCCGGTTGAACAGCCCCAGCATTTT. Protein sequence: CASMRPVEQPQHF.

The V gene is TRBV7-6, the J gene TRBJ2-3; 10 bases agree with TRBD2. J lost 2 bases, V lost 1 base, and 6 bases had no gene match. CDR1 SGHVS and CDR2 FNYEAQ come from the germline V gene. The CDR3 has 17 amino acids. The DNA of the CDR3 is TGTGCCAGCAGCTTAGGTGCTGGGACTAGCGTCACAGATACGCAGTATTTT. It translates to CASSLGAGTSVTDTQYF.

The chain joins TRBV15 to TRBJ2-7; TRBD1 matches 12 bases. V dropped 5 bases and J dropped 2; count of bases not matched to a gene: 4. CDR1 and CDR2 (germline): LNHNV, YYDKDF (reference sequence). This CDR3 is built from 15 residues. Here the CDR3 DNA reads TGTGCCACCAGCCCCCGGGACAGGGGGCCCTACGAGCAGTACTTC. The encoded protein is CATSPRDRGPYEQYF. The full variable domain, in which reference TRBV15 and TRBJ2-7 provide the parts outside the CDR3, is DAMVIQNPRYQVTQFGKPVTLSCSQTLNHNVMYWYQQKSSQAPKLLFHYYDKDFNNEADTPDNFQSRRPNTSFCFLDIRSPGLGDTAMYLCATSPRDRGPYEQYFGPGTRLTVT.

This clone came up a few times. CDR3 loop: CASSSTVDQPQHF. The CDR3 DNA follows: TGTGCCAGCAGCTCGACAGTGGATCAGCCCCAGCATTTT. The chain is built from TRBV6-5 and TRBJ1-5; D is possibly TRBD1 (5 bases). The ends were cut back, 6 bases at V and 5 bases at J, with 11 bases in the middle. The CDR3 extends over 13 amino acids. Germline V CDR1 and CDR2: MNHEY, SVGAGI.

This clone was recorded a few times. The chain recombines TRBV2 with TRBJ2-5, with 8 bases lining up with TRBD1. This CDR3 comprises 15 residues. From germline, CDR1 is SNHLY and CDR2 FYNNEI. V gave up 2 bases and J gave up 2 bases; unmatched junction bases: 4. CDR3 in DNA: TGTGCCAGCAGTGAATCGGACAGGGTGCAAGAGACCCAGTACTTC. Its protein is CASSESDRVQETQYF. Together with reference TRBV2 and TRBJ2-5, the CDR3 gives the full variable domain: EPEVTQTPSHQVTQMGQEVILRCVPISNHLYFYWYRQILGQKVEFLVSFYNNEISEKSEIFDDQFSVERPDGSNFTLKIRSTKLEDSAMYFCASSESDRVQETQYFGPGTRLLVL.

This clone was observed a few times. The V gene is TRBV19, the J gene TRBJ2-6; 7 bases match TRBD2. CDR3 length: 16 residues. Trimming took 0 bases from V and 2 from J; bases not matched to a gene: 1. CDR1 and CDR2 (germline): LNHDA, SQIVND (reference sequence). In DNA form, the CDR3 reads TGTGCCAGTAGTATAGATGGGGGGGCTGGGGCCAACGTCCTGACTTTC. Protein: CASSIDGGAGANVLTF.

Points on this clone: One junction end does not reproduce the germline sequence, and a read error may be involved. The rearrangement uses TRBV5-1 and TRBJ2-6; the D gene is possibly TRBD1 (5 bases). The germline CDR1 and CDR2 sequences are SGHRS and YFSETQ. This CDR3 spans 16 amino acids. The CDR3 region has the DNA TGCGCCAGCAGCTTGGATCTGGGCTCTGGGGCCAACGGCCTGACTTTC. This gives the protein CASSLDLGSGANGLTF.

This clone was seen only a few times. The chain uses TRBV5-1 and TRBJ2-7; 8 bases line up with TRBD1. CDR1 is SGHRS and CDR2 is YFSETQ in the germline V gene. Trimming removed 5 bases from V and 2 bases from J; junction bases left unmatched: 15. The CDR3 contains 17 residues. CDR3 nucleotides: TGCGCCAGCAGATACGACAGGGGCGGGACTGGGGCCTACGAGCAGTACTTC. Its protein is CASRYDRGGTGAYEQYF.

V usage is TRBV5-4 and J usage is TRBJ2-1; D remains unclear. The CDR3 is 13 amino acids. V lost 1 base, J lost 9 bases, and 11 bases lay in between. The germline gives CDR1 SGHNT, CDR2 YYREEE (reference sequence). The CDR3 DNA reads TGTGCCAGCAGCTTGATCGGGTATGGTGAGCAGTTCTTC. This gives the protein CASSLIGYGEQFF.

This clone was observed once. This chain joins TRBV28 and TRBJ1-1; D might be TRBD1 (6 bases). The CDR3 extends over 15 amino acids. In germline, CDR1 is MDHEN, CDR2 SYDVKM. V lost 5 bases, J lost 2 bases, and 15 bases lay in between. The CDR3 DNA reads TGTGCCAGCAGTCCCCCCCACAGGGTTAACACTGAAGCTTTCTTT. It translates to CASSPPHRVNTEAFF.

The chain employs TRBV9 and TRBJ1-1; D gene unclear. The CDR3 extends over 15 amino acids. Per the germline V gene, CDR1 is SGDLS and CDR2 is YYNGEE. Trimming stripped 4 bases from V and 1 base from J, with 14 bases between. Written as DNA, the CDR3 is TGTGCCAGCAGCCCCCGTTCGGGAAGGAACACTGAAGCTTTCTTT. This encodes CASSPRSGRNTEAFF.

The chain uses TRBV19 and TRBJ2-7; TRBD1 matches at 7 bases. The trim removed 3 bases at V and 2 bases at J, leaving 4 bases unmatched. Germline V gene sequence: CDR1 LNHDA, CDR2 SQIVND (reference sequence). The CDR3 length is 14 residues. The CDR3 DNA is TGTGCCAGTAGTATGATGACAGGGACCTACGAGCAGTACTTC. Translated: CASSMMTGTYEQYF.

CDR3 loop: CASSLWTSGSPWGSQYF. The CDR3 coding sequence is TGTGCCAGCAGCTTGTGGACTAGCGGGAGCCCTTGGGGCAGTCAGTACTTC. This chain connects TRBV5-6 to TRBJ2-4; 13 nucleotides line up with TRBD2. The CDR3 has 17 amino acids. V lost 1 base, J lost 12 bases, and 13 bases stayed unmatched. The germline V gene has CDR1 SGHDT and CDR2 YYEEEE.

This chain links TRBV7-9 with TRBJ2-7, with 12 bases lining up with TRBD2. The CDR3 spans 14 residues. Trimming at V came to 8 bases and at J to 1 base, leaving 3 bases not matched to a gene. CDR1 is SEHNR, CDR2 FQNEAQ, per germline (reference sequence). The CDR3 here is CASGLAGGSYEQYF. The DNA for the CDR3 is TGTGCCAGCGGCCTAGCGGGAGGGTCCTACGAGCAGTACTTC.

V is TRBV9 and J is TRBJ2-3; possibly TRBD2 for D (6 bases). CDR1 and CDR2 from the germline V gene are SGDLS and YYNGEE. The germline V and J ends were trimmed by 1 base and 1 base, with 7 bases remaining between them. This CDR3 is built from 14 residues. CDR3 DNA: TGTGCCAGCAGCGTACCGGGAGGCACAGATACGCAGTATTTT. Residues: CASSVPGGTDTQYF.

The genes are TRBV25-1 and TRBJ1-1; tentative D call: TRBD1 (6 bases). Germline V lookup: CDR1 MGHDK, CDR2 SYGVNS. CDR3 length equals 15 residues. Trimming took 1 base from V and 1 from J, leaving 10 bases between them. The CDR3 region has the DNA TGTGCCAGCAGTGAATCCAGGGGTCCGAACACTGAAGCTTTCTTT. This translates into CASSESRGPNTEAFF.

The chain combines TRBV7-6 with TRBJ2-5, with TRBD1 identical over 10 bases. The DNA end is a closer match to TRBJ2-7, so the J assignment may be wrong. Per the germline V gene, CDR1 is SGHVS and CDR2 is FNYEAQ. The length of the CDR3 is 14 residues. CDR3 amino acids: CASSLGTGVSEQYF. The CDR3 bases are TGTGCCAGCAGCCTGGGGACAGGGGTCTCCGAGCAGTACTTC.

The chain uses TRBV19 and TRBJ2-5; no reliable D call. CDR1 and CDR2 (germline): LNHDA, SQIVND (reference sequence). The germline V and J ends were trimmed by 1 base and 0 bases, with 6 bases remaining between them. The CDR3 sequence is 14 residues long. DNA for the CDR3: TGTGCCAGTAGTATAGTTTCAAACCAAGAGACCCAGTACTTC. Translating gives CASSIVSNQETQYF.

The V and J genes are TRBV7-2 and TRBJ2-7, with D maybe TRBD1 (6 bases). V was cut by 5 bases and J by 5 bases, with 13 bases left in between. This CDR3 comprises 13 residues. CDR1 and CDR2 from the germline V gene are SGHTA and FQGNSA. The CDR3 here is CASSNRVGDEQYF. CDR3 nucleotide sequence: TGTGCCAGCAGCAACAGGGTCGGTGACGAGCAGTACTTC. Filled out from reference TRBV7-2 and TRBJ2-7, the complete variable domain reads GAGVSQSPSNKVTEKGKDVELRCDPISGHTALYWYRQSLGQGLEFLIYFQGNSAPDKSGLPSDRFSAERTGGSVSTLTIQRTQQEDSAVYLCASSNRVGDEQYFGPGTRLTVT.

This clone has just a few counts. The V and J genes are TRBV9 and TRBJ1-2, with TRBD1 matching 7 bases. J gave up 6 bases and V 3 bases, and 11 bases lay outside the gene matches. Per germline, CDR1 SGDLS and CDR2 YYNGEE. There are 15 residues in the CDR3. CDR3 nucleotides: TGTGCCAGCAGCGCCAGAACGGGGACAGCCGATGGCTACACCTTC. Its translation: CASSARTGTADGYTF.

The chain links TRBV7-9 to TRBJ2-7, with D possibly matching TRBD2 (5 bases). V was cut by 5 bases and J by 4 bases, with 18 bases left in between. The CDR3 runs 15 residues. Germline loops: CDR1 SEHNR, CDR2 FQNEAQ (reference sequence). CDR3 sequence reads: CASSPAMGSGYEQYF. CDR3 nucleotide sequence: TGTGCCAGCAGCCCCGCTATGGGGTCGGGATACGAGCAGTACTTC. Supplemented by reference TRBV7-9 and TRBJ2-7, the full variable domain reads DTGVSQNPRHKITKRGQNVTFRCDPISEHNRLYWYRQTLGQGPEFLTYFQNEAQLEKSRLLSDRFSAERPKGSFSTLEIQRTEQGDSAMYLCASSPAMGSGYEQYFGPGTRLTVT.

In this sample, this clone turned up a few times. This chain joins TRBV20-1 and TRBJ2-7; D not resolved. The CDR3 runs to 11 residues. V shed 3 bases and J shed 2 bases, with 5 bases lying between them. Germline CDR1 is DFQATT and CDR2 is SNEGSKA (reference sequence). The CDR3 sequence: CSASPAYEQYF. The CDR3 DNA follows: TGCAGTGCTAGCCCCGCCTACGAGCAGTACTTC.

The chain recombines TRBV6-1 with TRBJ2-7; 8 bases line up with TRBD2. The V and J ends lost 11 bases and 3 bases, in that order; junction bases with no gene match: 9. This CDR3 spans 13 amino acids. CDR1 and CDR2 (germline): MNHNS, SASEGT. CDR3 sequence (DNA): TGTGCCGGCACCGGGAGGGGCGACTACGAGCAGTACTTC. This encodes CAGTGRGDYEQYF.

The rearrangement links TRBV9 to TRBJ1-5, with TRBD1 identical over 8 bases. V was clipped by 3 bases and J by 6 bases; unmatched bases: 8. Germline-derived CDR1 and CDR2 are SGDLS and YYNGEE. The CDR3 sequence is 15 residues long. This CDR3 reads CASSETGDKSQPQHF. DNA for the CDR3: TGTGCCAGCAGCGAGACAGGGGATAAGAGTCAGCCCCAGCATTTT. The variable domain in full, with the rest retrieved from reference TRBV9 and TRBJ1-5, is DSGVTQTPKHLITATGQRVTLRCSPRSGDLSVYWYQQSLDQGLQFLIQYYNGEERAKGNILERFSAQQFPDLHSELNLSSLELGDSALYFCASSETGDKSQPQHFGDGTRLSIL.

The chain links TRBV9 to TRBJ2-1; D may be TRBD2 (6 bases). V was cut by 0 bases and J by 10 bases, with 14 bases left in between. This CDR3 contains 14 residues. Germline V gene sequence: CDR1 SGDLS, CDR2 YYNGEE. The CDR3 loop is CASSVGGLSREQFF. The CDR3, as DNA: TGTGCCAGCAGCGTAGGGGGACTCTCCAGGGAGCAGTTCTTC.

This chain joins TRBV28 and TRBJ2-5; 9 nucleotides agree with TRBD1. Germline loops: CDR1 MDHEN, CDR2 SYDVKM. The CDR3 has 15 residues. The J segment lost 5 bases and the V segment lost 5 bases, leaving 9 bases of the junction unmatched. The CDR3 region has the DNA TGTGCCAGCAGTACCAAACAGGGGGCGCATGAGACCCAGTACTTC. This gives the protein CASSTKQGAHETQYF.